These T cell receptor beta chains were read from a single sample in a study of blood T cells in healthy people across ages. TCRdb reprocessed the 5' RACE reads with MiXCR, giving one entry per CDR3 protein. This sample has 650,000 to 700,000 distinct CDR3 sequences, with about 51% found just once. Input material: blood. These receptors were obtained from a woman of 80 years or more in good health. CDR3s include the opening cysteine and the closing phenylalanine or tryptophan. D genes are given only for firm matches. Clone size appears in some rows only: once, few, many, or a class for an expanded clone.

d_call	j_call	clone_size	v_call	cdr3_nt	cdr3_aa
.	TRBJ1-2	many	TRBV27	TGTGCCAGCAGTACATGGGCTAACTATGGCTACACCTTC	CASSTWANYGYTF
TRBD2	TRBJ2-3	.	TRBV5-5	TGTGCCAGCAGCTTGCGGGGGGGCATGACAGATACGCAGTATTTT	CASSLRGGMTDTQYF
TRBD1	TRBJ2-3	many	TRBV9	TGTGCCAGCAGCGCCGAAGGGGGACAGGGCGGAGATACGCAGTATTTT	CASSAEGGQGGDTQYF
TRBD1	TRBJ1-6	.	TRBV28	TGTGCCAGCAGTTTAGGGTGGGACAGGAATAATTCACCCCTCCACTTT	CASSLGWDRNNSPLHF
TRBD1	TRBJ2-3	many	TRBV5-1	TGCGCCAGCACTATGACAGGGGCGGCAGATACGCAGTATTTT	CASTMTGAADTQYF
.	TRBJ2-6	many	TRBV28	TGTGCCAGCACCCCCCCTGGGGCCAACGTCCTGACTTTC	CASTPPGANVLTF
.	TRBJ2-5	.	TRBV6-5	TGTGCCAGCAGTCCCGAAAGAGAGACCCAGTACTTC	CASSPERETQYF
.	TRBJ1-5	.	TRBV6-2/TRBV6-3	TGTGCCAGCAGTTACTCGAGGGGGAAAGGCGATCAGCCCCAGCATTTT	CASSYSRGKGDQPQHF
TRBD2	TRBJ2-7	.	TRBV29-1	TGCAGCGTCAACCCTACTAGCGGGGGGTACGAGCAGTACTTC	CSVNPTSGGYEQYF
.	TRBJ2-7	many	TRBV2	TGTGCCAGCAGTGAAGGGGGGGCACTACCCTACGAGCAGTACTTC	CASSEGGALPYEQYF
.	TRBJ2-5	.	TRBV28	TGTGCCAGCAGTTTATCCGGGGTCGGGCAACAAGAGACCCAGTACTTC	CASSLSGVGQQETQYF
TRBD1	TRBJ2-7	.	TRBV5-1	TGCGCCAGCAGAGAGGGGGCTCTTACCTACGAGCAGTACTTC	CASREGALTYEQYF
.	TRBJ1-2	.	TRBV12-3/TRBV12-4	TGTGCCAGCAGTGTAAGGGGGTACCGCGGCTACACCTTC	CASSVRGYRGYTF
.	TRBJ2-1	.	TRBV6-1	TGTGCCAGCATCCAAACGTGGGCGGGAACTGAGCAGTTCTTC	CASIQTWAGTEQFF
.	TRBJ2-1	.	TRBV11-2	TGTGCCAGCAGCCTAAGTGGGACCTACAATGAGCAGTTCTTC	CASSLSGTYNEQFF
.	TRBJ2-3	.	TRBV7-9	TGTGCCAGCAGTCCCACCTCAGAGGGTACGCAGTATTTT	CASSPTSEGTQYF
.	TRBJ2-4	many	TRBV3-1	TGTGCCAGCAGCCAAGATCGATGGAGAGCCAAAAACATTCAGTACTTC	CASSQDRWRAKNIQYF
TRBD1	TRBJ2-5	.	TRBV25-1	TGTGCCAGCAGTAAGAGACAGGGAAAAGGGGAGACCCAGTACTTC	CASSKRQGKGETQYF
.	TRBJ2-7	many	TRBV3-1	TGTGCCAGCAGCCGGAATACAGGGCCCTCCTACGAGCAGTACTTC	CASSRNTGPSYEQYF
.	TRBJ2-1	once	TRBV7-8	TGTGCCAGCAGCGCCGCGGCCGGGGGCTCCTACAATGAGCAGTTCTTC	CASSAAAGGSYNEQFF
.	TRBJ2-1	once	TRBV20-1	TGCAGTGCTAGACGGGTGGGGAATGAGCAGTTCTTC	CSARRVGNEQFF
TRBD1	TRBJ1-2	many	TRBV12-3/TRBV12-4	TGTGCCAGCAGTATCGGACAGGGCTATGGCTACACCTTC	CASSIGQGYGYTF
TRBD1	TRBJ2-3	.	TRBV3-1	TGTGCCAGCAGCCAAGATAGGAGACAGGGATATACGCAGTATTTT	CASSQDRRQGYTQYF
.	TRBJ2-1	.	TRBV24-1	TGTGCCACCAGTGATCCGAGCTCCTACAATGAGCAGTTCTTC	CATSDPSSYNEQFF
TRBD2	TRBJ2-5	.	TRBV5-1	TGCGCCAGCAGCTTTGGACTAGCGGGTTTCCAAGAGACCCAGTACTTC	CASSFGLAGFQETQYF
TRBD2	TRBJ2-5	.	TRBV4-1	TGCGCCAGCAGCCACCCGGGACTAGCGGGGGGACGTAATCAAGGGACCCAGTACTTC	CASSHPGLAGGRNQGTQYF
.	TRBJ2-1	.	TRBV28	TGTGCCAGCAGACTCGTATTGGGGGGTGAGCAGTTCTTC	CASRLVLGGEQFF
.	TRBJ2-2	.	TRBV10-3	TGTGCCATCAGTGACTTCGGCTCCGCCGGGGAGCTGTTTTTT	CAISDFGSAGELFF
.	TRBJ2-3	many	TRBV6-5	TGTGCCAGCAGTTACTCCTATGGGGATACGCAGTATTTT	CASSYSYGDTQYF
.	TRBJ2-7	.	TRBV20-1	TGCAGTGCTAGAGGTCCCTACGAGCAGTACTTC	CSARGPYEQYF
.	TRBJ1-5	.	TRBV18	TGTGCCCGCTCAGCCGACAGTCTCAATCAGCCCCAGCATTTT	CARSADSLNQPQHF
TRBD2	TRBJ2-3	.	TRBV6-5	TGTGCCAGCAGTTTGGGACTAGCGGGGGGCGGGGATACGCAGTATTTT	CASSLGLAGGGDTQYF
.	TRBJ2-3	.	TRBV12-3/TRBV12-4	TGTGCCAGCAGAGCGGTTATTACAGATACGCAGTATTTT	CASRAVITDTQYF
TRBD2	TRBJ2-1	many	TRBV14	TGTGCCAGCAGCCGGTGGTTGGCTAGCGGGATTTTCCACAATGAGCAGTTCTTC	CASSRWLASGIFHNEQFF
.	TRBJ1-4	many	TRBV29-1	TGCAGCGTTGCGGGTAGCAATGAAAAACTGTTTTTT	CSVAGSNEKLFF
TRBD2	TRBJ2-1	few	TRBV20-1	TGCAGTGCTAGAGACCGGGACTATAAGTTCTTC	CSARDRDYKFF
.	TRBJ2-6	.	TRBV2	TGTGCCAGCAGTGAGGGCAGACTCTCTGGGGCCAACGTCCTGACTTTC	CASSEGRLSGANVLTF
.	TRBJ1-2	.	TRBV2	TGTGCCAGCAGTACTGACGGACGAGCTAACTATGGCTACACCTTC	CASSTDGRANYGYTF
TRBD2	TRBJ2-5	few	TRBV28	TGTGCCAGCAGTCCCTGGGGTAGCGGGAGTGACAATGAGCAGTACTTC	CASSPWGSGSDNEQYF
.	TRBJ1-4	.	TRBV27	TGTGCCAGCAGGGGGCTTCCAAGCGAAAAACTGTTTTTT	CASRGLPSEKLFF
.	TRBJ2-1	many	TRBV28	TGTGCCAGCAGTACGGCGACACCTGAGCAGTTCTTC	CASSTATPEQFF
.	TRBJ2-7	.	TRBV6-5	TGTGCCAGCAGCTTAACGGGGGAGGGGGACGAGCAGTACTTC	CASSLTGEGDEQYF
.	TRBJ1-1	few	TRBV12-3/TRBV12-4	TGTGCCAGCGCGGCGGACACTGAAGCTTTCTTT	CASAADTEAFF
TRBD1	TRBJ2-1	.	TRBV29-1	TGCAGCGTGCCGGGACAGGGACACAATGAGCAGTTCTTC	CSVPGQGHNEQFF
TRBD1	TRBJ1-2	few	TRBV6-4	TGTGCCAGCAGCCCGACAGGGGGCACGTTAGGGGGCTACACCTTC	CASSPTGGTLGGYTF
.	TRBJ1-4	.	TRBV27	TGTGCCAGCAGCTCCGGGGCGGCGGAAAAACTGTTTTTT	CASSSGAAEKLFF
TRBD1	TRBJ1-5	few	TRBV12-3/TRBV12-4	TGTGCCAGCAGTCTCCGGGCAGGGGGTTCCCCATCGTTTGGAAAGCCCCAGCATTTT	CASSLRAGGSPSFGKPQHF
TRBD2	TRBJ2-3	.	TRBV15	TGTGCCACCAGCAGAGCCATCCTAGCGGGAGTCACAGATACGCAGTATTTT	CATSRAILAGVTDTQYF
.	TRBJ2-1	many	TRBV6-2/TRBV6-3	TGTGCCAGCAGTCCAAGATCGGATGAGCAGTTCTTC	CASSPRSDEQFF